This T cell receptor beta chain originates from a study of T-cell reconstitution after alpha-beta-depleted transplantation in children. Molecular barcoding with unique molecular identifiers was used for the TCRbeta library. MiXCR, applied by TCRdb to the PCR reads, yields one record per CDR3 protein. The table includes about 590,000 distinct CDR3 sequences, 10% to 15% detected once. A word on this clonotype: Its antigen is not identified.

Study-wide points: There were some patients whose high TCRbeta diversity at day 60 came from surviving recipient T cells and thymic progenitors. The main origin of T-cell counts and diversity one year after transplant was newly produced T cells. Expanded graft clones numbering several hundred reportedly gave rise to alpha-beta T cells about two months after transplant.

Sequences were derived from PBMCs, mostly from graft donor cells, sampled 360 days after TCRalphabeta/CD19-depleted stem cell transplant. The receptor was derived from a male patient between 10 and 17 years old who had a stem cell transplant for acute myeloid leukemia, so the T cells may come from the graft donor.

CDR3 nucleotides: TGTGCCAGCAGCCGGGGACTAGCGGGAGTATCCGGGGAGCTGTTTTTT. This sequence encodes CASSRGLAGVSGELFF. This rearrangement joins TRBV7-3 to TRBJ2-2, with 14 bases matching TRBD2. The CDR3 is 16 amino acids. V gave up 5 bases and J gave up 6 bases; unmatched junction bases: 5. Germline V CDR1 and CDR2: SGHTA, FQGTGA. The full variable domain, completed using reference TRBV7-3 and TRBJ2-2, is GAGVSQTPSNKVTEKGKYVELRCDPISGHTALYWYRQSLGQGPEFLIYFQGTGAADDSGLPNDRFFAVRPEGSVSTLKIQRTERGDSAVYLCASSRGLAGVSGELFFGEGSRLTVL.